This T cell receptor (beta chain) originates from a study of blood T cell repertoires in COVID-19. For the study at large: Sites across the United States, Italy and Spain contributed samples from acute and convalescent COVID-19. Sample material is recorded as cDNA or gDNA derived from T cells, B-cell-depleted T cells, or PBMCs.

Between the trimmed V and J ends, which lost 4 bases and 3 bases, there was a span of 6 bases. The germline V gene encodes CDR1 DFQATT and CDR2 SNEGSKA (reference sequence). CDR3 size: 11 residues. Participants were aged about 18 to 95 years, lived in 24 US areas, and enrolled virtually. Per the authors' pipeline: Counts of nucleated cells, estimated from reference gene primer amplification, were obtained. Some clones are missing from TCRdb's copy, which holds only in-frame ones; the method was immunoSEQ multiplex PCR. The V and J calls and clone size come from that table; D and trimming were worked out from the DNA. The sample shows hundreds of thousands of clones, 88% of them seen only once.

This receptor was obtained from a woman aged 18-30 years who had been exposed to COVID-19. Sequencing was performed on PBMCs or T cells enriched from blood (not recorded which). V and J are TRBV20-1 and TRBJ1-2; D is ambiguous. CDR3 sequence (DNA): TGCAGTGCTATCGGGGACTATGGCTACACCTTC. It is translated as CSAIGDYGYTF.